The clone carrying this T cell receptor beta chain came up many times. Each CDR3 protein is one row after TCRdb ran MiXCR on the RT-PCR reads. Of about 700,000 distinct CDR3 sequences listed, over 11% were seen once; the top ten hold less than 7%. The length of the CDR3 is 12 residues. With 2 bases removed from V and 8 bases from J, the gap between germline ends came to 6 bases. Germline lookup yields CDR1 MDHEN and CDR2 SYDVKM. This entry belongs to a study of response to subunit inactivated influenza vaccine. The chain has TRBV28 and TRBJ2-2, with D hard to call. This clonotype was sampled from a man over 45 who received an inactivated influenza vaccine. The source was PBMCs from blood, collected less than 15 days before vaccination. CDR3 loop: CASSLPRGELFF. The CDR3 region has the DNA TGTGCCAGCAGTTTACCCCGGGGGGAGCTGTTTTTT.